The clone carrying this T cell receptor beta chain was observed a few times. Its antigen is unknown. This record belongs to a study of T cell repertoires in cytomegalovirus infection. V lost 0 bases and J lost 1, with 6 bases in between. Germline CDR1 reads MNHGY; CDR2 reads SAAAGT. The CDR3 consists of 14 residues. Via MiXCR, TCRdb re-called the reads, giving one row per CDR3 protein. The sample has 110,000 or so distinct CDR3 sequences; about 30% are singletons. The chain uses TRBV6-8 and TRBJ1-1, with D uncertain. The sample was CD8+ T cells from cultured PBMCs, taken from culture after CMV antigen stimulation. The sequence derives from a human donor in good health (CMV status not recorded). Some clones in this sample may be carry-over from other donors' samples. The CDR3 DNA reads TGTGCCAGCAGTTACTCCCGCCAGAACACTGAAGCTTTCTTT. It specifies CASSYSRQNTEAFF.